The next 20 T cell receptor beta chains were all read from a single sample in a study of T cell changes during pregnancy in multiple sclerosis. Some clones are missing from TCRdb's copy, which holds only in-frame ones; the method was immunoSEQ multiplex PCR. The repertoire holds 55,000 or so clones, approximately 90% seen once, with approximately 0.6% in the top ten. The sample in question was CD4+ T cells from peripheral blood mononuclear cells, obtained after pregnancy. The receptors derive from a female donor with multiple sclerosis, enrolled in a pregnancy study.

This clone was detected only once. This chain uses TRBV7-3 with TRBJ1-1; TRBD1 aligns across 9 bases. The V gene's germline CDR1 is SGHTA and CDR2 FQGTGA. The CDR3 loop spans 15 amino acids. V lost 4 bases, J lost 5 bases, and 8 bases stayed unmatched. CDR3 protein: CASSSQGQGVTEAFF. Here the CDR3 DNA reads TGTGCCAGCAGCTCGCAGGGACAGGGTGTGACTGAAGCTTTCTTT.

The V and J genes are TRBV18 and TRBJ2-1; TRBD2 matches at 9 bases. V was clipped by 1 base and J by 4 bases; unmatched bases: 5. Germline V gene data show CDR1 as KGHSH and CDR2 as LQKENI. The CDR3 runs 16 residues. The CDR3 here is CASSPLLAGNYNEQFF. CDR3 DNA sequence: TGTGCCAGCTCACCACTTCTAGCGGGGAATTACAATGAGCAGTTCTTC. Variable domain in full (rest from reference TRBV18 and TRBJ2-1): NAGVMQNPRHLVRRRGQEARLRCSPMKGHSHVYWYRQLPEEGLKFMVYLQKENIIDESGMPKERFSAEFPKEGPSILRIQQVVRGDSAAYFCASSPLLAGNYNEQFFGPGTRLTVL.

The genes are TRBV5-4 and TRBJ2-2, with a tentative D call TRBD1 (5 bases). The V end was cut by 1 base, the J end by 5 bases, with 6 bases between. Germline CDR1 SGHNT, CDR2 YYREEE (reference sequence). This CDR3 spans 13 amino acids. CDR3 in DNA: TGTGCCAGCAGCTTGCAGGGAACCGGGGAGCTGTTTTTT. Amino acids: CASSLQGTGELFF.

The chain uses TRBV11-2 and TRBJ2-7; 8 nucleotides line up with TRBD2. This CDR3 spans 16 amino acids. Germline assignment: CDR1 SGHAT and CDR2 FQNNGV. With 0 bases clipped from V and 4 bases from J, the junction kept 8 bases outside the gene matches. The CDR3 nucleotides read TGTGCCAGCAGCTTAGATAAAGCGGGGGCCCCATACGAGCAGTACTTC. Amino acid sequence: CASSLDKAGAPYEQYF.

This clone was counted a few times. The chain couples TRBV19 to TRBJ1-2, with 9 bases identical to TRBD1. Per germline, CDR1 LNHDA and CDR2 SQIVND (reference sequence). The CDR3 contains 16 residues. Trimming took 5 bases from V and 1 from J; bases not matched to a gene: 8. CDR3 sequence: CASSPAGQGSNYGYTF. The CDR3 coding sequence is TGTGCCAGTAGTCCCGCCGGACAGGGGAGTAACTATGGCTACACCTTC.

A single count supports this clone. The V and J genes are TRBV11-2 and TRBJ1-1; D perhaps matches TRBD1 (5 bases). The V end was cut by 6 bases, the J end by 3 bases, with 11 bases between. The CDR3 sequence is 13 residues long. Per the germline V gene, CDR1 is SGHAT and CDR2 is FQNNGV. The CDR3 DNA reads TGTGCCAGCAGTTACTCCAGGGACACTGAAGCTTTCTTT. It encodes CASSYSRDTEAFF.

CDR3 sequence reads: CASSLGRALGYTF. The CDR3, as DNA: TGTGCCAGCAGCTTAGGCAGGGCCCTAGGCTACACCTTC. The genes are TRBV7-9 and TRBJ1-2; possible D gene TRBD1, 5 bases. The V gene's germline CDR1 is SEHNR and CDR2 FQNEAQ (reference sequence). The CDR3 extends over 13 amino acids. The V end was cut by 1 base, the J end by 8 bases, with 11 bases between.

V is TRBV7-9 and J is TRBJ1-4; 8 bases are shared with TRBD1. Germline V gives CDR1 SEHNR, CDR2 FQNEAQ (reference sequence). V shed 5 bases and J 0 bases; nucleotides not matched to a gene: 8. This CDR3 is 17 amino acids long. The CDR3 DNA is TGTGCCAGCAGCCAAGCAGGGGGCACAGCAACTAATGAAAAACTGTTTTTT. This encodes CASSQAGGTATNEKLFF.

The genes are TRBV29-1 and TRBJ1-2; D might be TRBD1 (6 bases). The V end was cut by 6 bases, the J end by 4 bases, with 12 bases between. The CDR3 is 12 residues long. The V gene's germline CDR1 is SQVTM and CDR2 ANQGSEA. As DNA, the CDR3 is TGCAGCGTACGGGACAACCTCTATGGCTACACCTTC. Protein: CSVRDNLYGYTF. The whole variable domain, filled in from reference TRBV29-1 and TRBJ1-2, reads SAVISQKPSRDICQRGTSLTIQCQVDSQVTMMFWYRQQPGQSLTLIATANQGSEATYESGFVIDKFPISRPNLTFSTLTVSNMSPEDSSIYLCSVRDNLYGYTFGSGTRLTVV.

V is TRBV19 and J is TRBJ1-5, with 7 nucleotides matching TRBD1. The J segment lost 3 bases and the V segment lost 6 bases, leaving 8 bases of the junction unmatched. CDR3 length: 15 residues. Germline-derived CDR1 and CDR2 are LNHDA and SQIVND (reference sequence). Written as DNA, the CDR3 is TGTGCCAGTAGCCAGGGGGAGATTGCCAATCAGCCCCAGCATTTT. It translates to CASSQGEIANQPQHF.

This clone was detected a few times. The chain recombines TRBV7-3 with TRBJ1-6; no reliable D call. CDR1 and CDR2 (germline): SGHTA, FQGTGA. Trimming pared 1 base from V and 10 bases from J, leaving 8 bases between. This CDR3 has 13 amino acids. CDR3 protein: CASSLNSVSPLHF. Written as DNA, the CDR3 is TGTGCCAGCAGCTTAAATAGTGTCTCACCCCTCCACTTT.

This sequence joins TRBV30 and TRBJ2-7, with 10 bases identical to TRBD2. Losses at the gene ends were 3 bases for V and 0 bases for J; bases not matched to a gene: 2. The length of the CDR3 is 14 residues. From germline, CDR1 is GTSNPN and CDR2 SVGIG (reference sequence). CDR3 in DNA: TGTGCCTGGAGGGAGCGGGGGGGCTCCTACGAGCAGTACTTC. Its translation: CAWRERGGSYEQYF.

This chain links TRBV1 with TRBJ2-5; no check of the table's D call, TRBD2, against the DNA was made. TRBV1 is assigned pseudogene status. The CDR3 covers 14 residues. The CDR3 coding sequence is TGCACCAGCAGCCGACGACTAGCCCAAGAGACCCAGTACTTC. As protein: CTSSRRLAQETQYF.

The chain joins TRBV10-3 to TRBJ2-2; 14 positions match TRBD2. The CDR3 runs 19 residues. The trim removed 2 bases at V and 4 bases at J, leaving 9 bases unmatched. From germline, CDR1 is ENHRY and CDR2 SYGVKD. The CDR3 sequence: CAISERATSGGAGTGELFF. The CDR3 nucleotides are TGTGCCATCAGTGAGAGGGCGACTAGCGGGGGGGCCGGCACCGGGGAGCTGTTTTTT.

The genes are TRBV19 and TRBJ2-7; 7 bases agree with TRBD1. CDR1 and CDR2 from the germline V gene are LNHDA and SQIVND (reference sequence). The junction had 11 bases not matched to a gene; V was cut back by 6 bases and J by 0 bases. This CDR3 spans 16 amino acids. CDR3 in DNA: TGTGCCAGTAGCAAGACCCAGGGGGTCGGCTCCTACGAGCAGTACTTC. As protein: CASSKTQGVGSYEQYF. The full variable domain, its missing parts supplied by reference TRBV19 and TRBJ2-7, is DGGITQSPKYLFRKEGQNVTLSCEQNLNHDAMYWYRQDPGQGLRLIYYSQIVNDFQKGDIAEGYSVSREKKESFPLTVTSAQKNPTAFYLCASSKTQGVGSYEQYFGPGTRLTVT.

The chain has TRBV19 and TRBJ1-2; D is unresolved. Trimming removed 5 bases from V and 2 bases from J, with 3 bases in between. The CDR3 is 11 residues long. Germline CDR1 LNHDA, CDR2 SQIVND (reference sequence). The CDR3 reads CASSENYGYTF. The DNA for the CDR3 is TGTGCCAGTAGTGAGAACTATGGCTACACCTTC.

The CDR3 reads CASSWGGDGQPQHF. The DNA for the CDR3 is TGTGCCAGCAGCTGGGGGGGGGACGGACAGCCCCAGCATTTT. This rearrangement joins TRBV5-4 to TRBJ1-5; D possibly corresponds to TRBD1 (5 bases). Between the trimmed V and J ends, which lost 3 bases and 7 bases, there was a span of 14 bases. There are 14 residues in the CDR3. Germline assignment: CDR1 SGHNT and CDR2 YYREEE (reference sequence).

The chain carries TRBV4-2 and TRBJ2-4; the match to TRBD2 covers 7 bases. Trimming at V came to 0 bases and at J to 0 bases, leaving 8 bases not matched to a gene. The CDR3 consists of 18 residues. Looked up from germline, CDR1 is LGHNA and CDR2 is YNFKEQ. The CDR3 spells CASSQDGGGEIAKNIQYF. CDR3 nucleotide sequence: TGTGCCAGCAGCCAAGATGGTGGGGGGGAGATAGCCAAAAACATTCAGTACTTC.

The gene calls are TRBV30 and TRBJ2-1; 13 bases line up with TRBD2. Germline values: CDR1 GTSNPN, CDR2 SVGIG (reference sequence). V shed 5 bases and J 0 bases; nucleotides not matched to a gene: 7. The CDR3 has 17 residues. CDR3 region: CAWWTSGGRSSYNEQFF. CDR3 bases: TGTGCCTGGTGGACTAGCGGGGGCCGTAGCTCCTACAATGAGCAGTTCTTC.

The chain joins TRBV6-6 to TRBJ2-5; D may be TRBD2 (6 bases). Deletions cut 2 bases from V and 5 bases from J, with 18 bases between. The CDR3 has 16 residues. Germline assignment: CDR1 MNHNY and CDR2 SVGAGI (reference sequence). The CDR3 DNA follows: TGTGCCAGCAGTTACGGTGTGGGCGGGACCACGGAGACCCAGTACTTC. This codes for CASSYGVGGTTETQYF.